This is a list of T cell receptor beta chains from one sample in a study of cytomegalovirus exposure and HLA in healthy donors. Here immunoSEQ multiplex PCR was the method, and the copy in TCRdb shows in-frame clones only, minus some. Of approximately 74,000 clones listed, about 71% are singletons. Sequencing used PBMCs. All receptors derive from a man in his 60s in good health and CMV-seropositive. The CDR3 runs from the conserved cysteine through the conserved F or W. D genes are given only for firm matches. The size field is filled for only some rows; it gives once, few, many or a size class.

v_gene: TRBV9; d_gene: -; j_gene: TRBJ2-7; abundance: -; CDR3aa: CASSVDSRVHEQYF; CDR3nt: TGTGCCAGCAGCGTAGATTCCAGGGTCCACGAGCAGTACTTC
v_gene: TRBV27; d_gene: TRBD2; j_gene: TRBJ2-3; abundance: -; CDR3aa: CASSPRGSGRYTQYF; CDR3nt: TGTGCCAGCAGTCCCCGTGGTAGCGGGAGATATACGCAGTATTTT
v_gene: TRBV19; d_gene: TRBD1; j_gene: TRBJ2-7; abundance: -; CDR3aa: CASSTGQGQDYEQYF; CDR3nt: TGTGCCAGTAGTACAGGACAGGGGCAGGACTACGAGCAGTACTTC
v_gene: TRBV11-3; d_gene: -; j_gene: TRBJ2-6; abundance: -; CDR3aa: CASRSAGANVLTF; CDR3nt: TGTGCCAGCAGATCGGCTGGGGCCAACGTCCTGACTTTC
v_gene: TRBV6-5; d_gene: TRBD1; j_gene: TRBJ1-2; abundance: -; CDR3aa: CASSWDREGGYTF; CDR3nt: TGTGCCAGCAGTTGGGACAGGGAGGGTGGCTACACCTTC
v_gene: TRBV5-6; d_gene: -; j_gene: TRBJ2-3; abundance: -; CDR3aa: CASSRHLLGDTQYF; CDR3nt: TGTGCCAGCAGCAGACACCTACTAGGAGATACGCAGTATTTT
v_gene: TRBV10-3; d_gene: TRBD1; j_gene: TRBJ1-6; abundance: -; CDR3aa: CAIRQRQGENSPLHF; CDR3nt: TGTGCCATCAGACAGAGACAGGGAGAGAATTCACCCCTCCACTTT
v_gene: TRBV6-5; d_gene: TRBD1; j_gene: TRBJ1-1; abundance: once; CDR3aa: CASSIHRGLDTEAFF; CDR3nt: TGTGCCAGCAGTATCCACAGGGGGCTGGATACTGAAGCTTTCTTT
v_gene: TRBV5-4; d_gene: TRBD1; j_gene: TRBJ2-7; abundance: few; CDR3aa: CASSLWDSSYEQYF; CDR3nt: TGTGCCAGCAGCTTGTGGGACAGCTCCTACGAGCAGTACTTC
v_gene: TRBV2; d_gene: -; j_gene: TRBJ1-1; abundance: -; CDR3aa: CASSDRVNTEAFF; CDR3nt: TGTGCCAGCAGTGACAGGGTGAACACTGAAGCTTTCTTT
v_gene: TRBV2; d_gene: -; j_gene: TRBJ2-5; abundance: few; CDR3aa: CASSGWGRQETQYF; CDR3nt: TGTGCCAGCAGTGGGTGGGGGAGGCAAGAGACCCAGTACTTC
v_gene: TRBV7-2; d_gene: -; j_gene: TRBJ1-1; abundance: once; CDR3aa: CASSLKTNRGTEAFF; CDR3nt: TGTGCCAGCAGCCTCAAAACAAATAGGGGTACTGAAGCTTTCTTT
v_gene: TRBV5-6; d_gene: -; j_gene: TRBJ1-5; abundance: -; CDR3aa: CASSLAAGNQPQHF; CDR3nt: TGTGCCAGCAGCTTGGCGGCAGGGAATCAGCCCCAGCATTTT
v_gene: TRBV7-8; d_gene: TRBD2; j_gene: TRBJ2-1; abundance: -; CDR3aa: CASSSGLAGGNEQFF; CDR3nt: TGTGCCAGCAGCTCGGGACTAGCGGGAGGGAATGAGCAGTTCTTC
v_gene: TRBV2; d_gene: TRBD1; j_gene: TRBJ1-5; abundance: -; CDR3aa: CASRGQVGEPQHF; CDR3nt: TGTGCCAGCAGGGGACAGGTCGGGGAGCCCCAGCATTTT
v_gene: TRBV25-1; d_gene: -; j_gene: TRBJ1-1; abundance: -; CDR3aa: CASGNRVNTEAFF; CDR3nt: TGTGCCAGCGGTAACAGGGTGAACACTGAAGCTTTCTTT
v_gene: TRBV11-3; d_gene: -; j_gene: TRBJ2-1; abundance: -; CDR3aa: CASSLPGYNEQFF; CDR3nt: TGTGCCAGCAGCTTACCGGGTTACAATGAGCAGTTCTTC
v_gene: TRBV6-5; d_gene: TRBD2; j_gene: TRBJ2-2; abundance: -; CDR3aa: CATSTSINTGELFF; CDR3nt: TGTGCCACTTCGACTAGCATTAACACCGGGGAGCTGTTTTTT
v_gene: TRBV12-2; d_gene: -; j_gene: TRBJ1-3; abundance: -; CDR3aa: CASRTPTVSRAYGNTIYF; CDR3nt: TGTGCAAGTCGCACCCCGACCGTGAGCCGAGCGTACGGAAACACCATATATTTT
v_gene: TRBV11-2; d_gene: -; j_gene: TRBJ2-7; abundance: medium-sized; CDR3aa: CASSPQNYEQYF; CDR3nt: TGTGCCAGCAGCCCACAGAACTACGAGCAGTACTTC
v_gene: TRBV11-3; d_gene: -; j_gene: TRBJ2-2; abundance: -; CDR3aa: CASSSTFTGELFF; CDR3nt: TGTGCCAGCAGTTCAACTTTCACCGGGGAGCTGTTTTTT
v_gene: TRBV19; d_gene: TRBD1; j_gene: TRBJ1-1; abundance: -; CDR3aa: CASSIQQGITEAFF; CDR3nt: TGTGCCAGTAGTATACAACAGGGGATAACTGAAGCTTTCTTT
v_gene: TRBV5-1; d_gene: TRBD2; j_gene: TRBJ2-7; abundance: -; CDR3aa: CASSLSGLGFEQYF; CDR3nt: TGCGCCAGCAGCTTGTCGGGACTAGGTTTCGAGCAGTACTTC
v_gene: TRBV10-1; d_gene: -; j_gene: TRBJ1-1; abundance: -; CDR3aa: CASRADWTSEAFF; CDR3nt: TGCGCCAGCAGGGCGGACTGGACGTCTGAAGCTTTCTTT
v_gene: TRBV7-2; d_gene: -; j_gene: TRBJ2-3; abundance: once; CDR3aa: CASSLVTADTQYF; CDR3nt: TGTGCCAGCAGCTTAGTGACAGCAGATACGCAGTATTTT
v_gene: TRBV6-5; d_gene: -; j_gene: TRBJ2-7; abundance: -; CDR3aa: CASSYGGAGYEQYF; CDR3nt: TGTGCCAGCAGTTACGGGGGGGCGGGGTACGAGCAGTACTTC
v_gene: TRBV6-4; d_gene: -; j_gene: TRBJ1-2; abundance: -; CDR3aa: CASSDHQGSGGYTF; CDR3nt: TGTGCCAGCAGTGACCACCAGGGTTCTGGAGGCTACACCTTC
v_gene: TRBV7-8; d_gene: -; j_gene: TRBJ2-2; abundance: -; CDR3aa: CASQAPYRESTGELFF; CDR3nt: TGTGCCAGCCAAGCCCCTTATCGGGAGTCGACCGGGGAGCTGTTTTTT
v_gene: TRBV9; d_gene: -; j_gene: TRBJ2-7; abundance: -; CDR3aa: CASSVVPTSSYEQYF; CDR3nt: TGTGCCAGCAGCGTAGTCCCCACTAGTAGCTACGAGCAGTACTTC
v_gene: TRBV5-8; d_gene: -; j_gene: TRBJ2-7; abundance: -; CDR3aa: CASSPLALGGAYEQYF; CDR3nt: TGTGCCAGCAGCCCTCTCGCCCTCGGAGGCGCCTACGAGCAGTACTTC
v_gene: TRBV28; d_gene: -; j_gene: TRBJ2-7; abundance: -; CDR3aa: CATTGTVTYEQYF; CDR3nt: TGTGCCACCACCGGGACTGTAACCTACGAGCAGTACTTC
v_gene: TRBV27; d_gene: TRBD1; j_gene: TRBJ1-5; abundance: -; CDR3aa: CASSATGTGTQPQHF; CDR3nt: TGTGCCAGCAGTGCAACCGGGACAGGGACTCAGCCCCAGCATTTT
v_gene: TRBV11-3; d_gene: TRBD2; j_gene: TRBJ2-7; abundance: -; CDR3aa: CASSGGGLREQYF; CDR3nt: TGTGCCAGCAGCGGCGGGGGGCTTAGGGAGCAGTACTTC
v_gene: TRBV5-1; d_gene: -; j_gene: TRBJ2-5; abundance: -; CDR3aa: CASSLLTQETQYF; CDR3nt: TGCGCCAGCAGCTTGTTGACTCAAGAGACCCAGTACTTC
v_gene: TRBV6-5; d_gene: TRBD2; j_gene: TRBJ2-1; abundance: -; CDR3aa: CASSYDSGRAEQFF; CDR3nt: TGTGCCAGCAGTTACGATAGCGGGAGGGCCGAGCAGTTCTTC
v_gene: TRBV19; d_gene: -; j_gene: TRBJ2-6; abundance: -; CDR3aa: CASSINVAGANVLTF; CDR3nt: TGTGCCAGTAGTATTAATGTTGCTGGGGCCAACGTCCTGACTTTC
v_gene: TRBV11-3; d_gene: TRBD2; j_gene: TRBJ2-7; abundance: once; CDR3aa: CASRPSGRSFYEQYF; CDR3nt: TGTGCCAGCAGACCCAGCGGGAGGTCATTCTACGAGCAGTACTTC
v_gene: TRBV5-1; d_gene: -; j_gene: TRBJ2-1; abundance: -; CDR3aa: CASSLEGGPGNEQFF; CDR3nt: TGCGCCAGCAGCTTGGAAGGAGGGCCGGGGAATGAGCAGTTCTTC
v_gene: TRBV28; d_gene: TRBD1; j_gene: TRBJ2-1; abundance: few; CDR3aa: CASSYSPRQGQFF; CDR3nt: TGTGCCAGCAGTTACAGCCCTCGACAGGGGCAGTTCTTC
v_gene: TRBV29-1; d_gene: TRBD1; j_gene: TRBJ2-5; abundance: -; CDR3aa: CSVSGQGQETQYF; CDR3nt: TGCAGCGTTTCGGGACAGGGACAAGAGACCCAGTACTTC
v_gene: TRBV7-8; d_gene: TRBD1; j_gene: TRBJ2-1; abundance: -; CDR3aa: CASSLAASGGTGVNNEQFF; CDR3nt: TGTGCCAGCAGCTTAGCAGCCTCAGGGGGGACAGGGGTCAACAATGAGCAGTTCTTC
v_gene: TRBV6-1; d_gene: TRBD1; j_gene: TRBJ2-3; abundance: -; CDR3aa: CASSEGDRVTDTQYF; CDR3nt: TGTGCCAGCAGTGAAGGGGACAGGGTAACGGATACGCAGTATTTT
v_gene: TRBV6-6; d_gene: TRBD2; j_gene: TRBJ2-3; abundance: -; CDR3aa: CASRAPTWEGTQYF; CDR3nt: TGTGCCAGCAGAGCCCCCACCTGGGAGGGTACGCAGTATTTT
v_gene: TRBV15; d_gene: -; j_gene: TRBJ2-3; abundance: -; CDR3aa: CATSRGWGLNTDTQYF; CDR3nt: TGTGCCACCAGCAGGGGTTGGGGGCTAAACACAGATACGCAGTATTTT
v_gene: TRBV2; d_gene: TRBD1; j_gene: TRBJ2-7; abundance: -; CDR3aa: CASRGQETSYEQYF; CDR3nt: TGTGCCAGCAGGGGACAGGAGACCTCCTACGAGCAGTACTTC
v_gene: TRBV18; d_gene: -; j_gene: TRBJ2-2; abundance: -; CDR3aa: CASSPQGGNTGELFF; CDR3nt: TGTGCCAGCTCACCCCAGGGGGGGAACACCGGGGAGCTGTTTTTT
v_gene: TRBV28; d_gene: -; j_gene: TRBJ1-5; abundance: few; CDR3aa: CASSLEWGGKPQHF; CDR3nt: TGTGCCAGCAGTTTAGAATGGGGGGGTAAGCCCCAGCATTTT
v_gene: TRBV5-1; d_gene: -; j_gene: TRBJ2-1; abundance: -; CDR3aa: CASSLEGRTGIREQFF; CDR3nt: TGCGCCAGCAGCTTGGAGGGCCGTACAGGAATCAGGGAGCAGTTCTTC
v_gene: TRBV7-9; d_gene: -; j_gene: TRBJ1-1; abundance: -; CDR3aa: CASSFLRKDTEAFF; CDR3nt: TGTGCCAGCAGCTTTTTGAGGAAGGACACTGAAGCTTTCTTT
v_gene: TRBV27; d_gene: TRBD2; j_gene: TRBJ2-3; abundance: few; CDR3aa: CASSMWRGGNTDTQYF; CDR3nt: TGTGCCAGCAGTATGTGGCGGGGGGGGAACACAGATACGCAGTATTTT
v_gene: TRBV18; d_gene: -; j_gene: TRBJ1-1; abundance: few; CDR3aa: CASSPGSRTEAFF; CDR3nt: TGTGCCAGCTCACCGGGCAGTCGCACTGAAGCTTTCTTT
v_gene: TRBV10-3; d_gene: TRBD2; j_gene: TRBJ2-1; abundance: -; CDR3aa: CAISERLAGDNEQFF; CDR3nt: TGTGCCATCAGTGAGAGACTAGCGGGTGATAATGAGCAGTTCTTC
v_gene: TRBV5-1; d_gene: TRBD1; j_gene: TRBJ1-2; abundance: -; CDR3aa: CASRAGQGDSGYTF; CDR3nt: TGCGCCAGCAGAGCCGGACAGGGGGACTCTGGCTACACCTTC